One T cell receptor beta chain is described in this entry. Using immunoSEQ multiplex PCR, the repertoire was profiled, and TCRdb retains in-frame clones only, with some absent. The table includes 170,000 or so clones, roughly nine tenths detected once. These data originate in a study of T cell responses to AZD1222 COVID-19 vaccine. CDR1 MDHEN and CDR2 SYDVKM come from the germline V gene. V was trimmed by 5 bases and J by 1 base, leaving 14 bases between them. CDR3 length: 15 amino acids. Sequencing used peripheral blood, obtained on day 0 of AZD1222 vaccination. This TCR was recovered from an adult in good health. This chain links TRBV28 with TRBJ2-5; D unclear. Written as DNA, the CDR3 is TGTGCCAGCAGTACGTCCAGGCCCACCCAAGAGACCCAGTACTTC. This sequence encodes CASSTSRPTQETQYF.